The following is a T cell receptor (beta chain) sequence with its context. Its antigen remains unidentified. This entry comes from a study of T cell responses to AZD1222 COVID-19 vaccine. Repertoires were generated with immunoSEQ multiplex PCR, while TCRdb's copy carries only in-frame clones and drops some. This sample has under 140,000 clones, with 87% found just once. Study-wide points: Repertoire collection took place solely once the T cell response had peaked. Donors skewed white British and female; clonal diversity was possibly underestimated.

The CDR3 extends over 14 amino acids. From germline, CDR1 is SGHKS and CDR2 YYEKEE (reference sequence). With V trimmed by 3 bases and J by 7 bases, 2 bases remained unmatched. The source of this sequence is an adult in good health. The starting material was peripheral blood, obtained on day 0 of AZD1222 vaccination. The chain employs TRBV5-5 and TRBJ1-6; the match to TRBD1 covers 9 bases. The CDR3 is CASSSTGGNSPLHF. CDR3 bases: TGTGCCAGCAGCTCGACAGGGGGGAATTCACCCCTCCACTTT. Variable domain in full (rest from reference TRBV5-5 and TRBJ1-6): DAGVTQSPTHLIKTRGQQVTLRCSPISGHKSVSWYQQVLGQGPQFIFQYYEKEERGRGNFPDRFSARQFPNYSSELNVNALLLGDSALYLCASSSTGGNSPLHFGNGTRLTVT.